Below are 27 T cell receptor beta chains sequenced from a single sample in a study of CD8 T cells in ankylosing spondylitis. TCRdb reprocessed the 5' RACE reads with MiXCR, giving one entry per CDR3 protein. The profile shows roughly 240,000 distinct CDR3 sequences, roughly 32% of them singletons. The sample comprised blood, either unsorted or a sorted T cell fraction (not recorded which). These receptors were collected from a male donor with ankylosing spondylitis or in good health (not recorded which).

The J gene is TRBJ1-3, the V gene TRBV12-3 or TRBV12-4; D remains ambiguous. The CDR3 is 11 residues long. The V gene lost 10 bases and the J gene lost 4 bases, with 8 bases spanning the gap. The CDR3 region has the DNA TGTGCCACCTCGGCCGGAAACACCATATATTTT. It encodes CATSAGNTIYF.

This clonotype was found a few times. CDR3 residues: CSGSGSNTGELFF. As DNA, the CDR3 is TGCAGCGGTTCGGGGAGCAACACCGGGGAGCTGTTTTTT. The chain carries TRBV29-1 and TRBJ2-2, with TRBD2 as a possible D gene (5 bases). There are 13 residues in the CDR3. V lost 7 bases and J 2 bases, leaving 11 bases between the germline ends. In germline, CDR1 is SQVTM, CDR2 ANQGSEA.

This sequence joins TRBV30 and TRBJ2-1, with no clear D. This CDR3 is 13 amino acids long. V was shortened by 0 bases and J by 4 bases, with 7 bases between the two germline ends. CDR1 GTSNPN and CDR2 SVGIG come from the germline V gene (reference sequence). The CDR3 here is CAWSVNEYNEQFF. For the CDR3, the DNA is TGTGCCTGGAGTGTAAATGAGTACAATGAGCAGTTCTTC.

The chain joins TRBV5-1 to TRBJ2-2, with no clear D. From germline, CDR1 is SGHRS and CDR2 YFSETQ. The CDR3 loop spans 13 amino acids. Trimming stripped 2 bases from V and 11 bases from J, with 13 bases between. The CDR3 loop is CASSFDRTLELFF. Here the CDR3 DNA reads TGCGCCAGCAGCTTCGACCGTACCCTAGAGCTGTTTTTT.

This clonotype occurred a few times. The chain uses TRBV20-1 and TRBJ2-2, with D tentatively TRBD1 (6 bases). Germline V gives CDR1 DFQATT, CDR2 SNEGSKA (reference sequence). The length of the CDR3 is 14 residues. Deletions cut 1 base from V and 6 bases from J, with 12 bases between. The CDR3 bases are TGCAGTGCTAGAGCTTTACAGGGCTCCGGGGAGCTGTTTTTT. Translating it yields CSARALQGSGELFF.

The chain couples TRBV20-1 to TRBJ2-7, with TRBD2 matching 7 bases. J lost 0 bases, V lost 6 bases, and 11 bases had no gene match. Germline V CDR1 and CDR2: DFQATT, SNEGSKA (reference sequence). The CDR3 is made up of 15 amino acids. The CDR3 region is CSANPSSGLSYEQYF. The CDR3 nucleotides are TGCAGTGCCAACCCCTCTAGCGGCCTCTCCTACGAGCAGTACTTC.

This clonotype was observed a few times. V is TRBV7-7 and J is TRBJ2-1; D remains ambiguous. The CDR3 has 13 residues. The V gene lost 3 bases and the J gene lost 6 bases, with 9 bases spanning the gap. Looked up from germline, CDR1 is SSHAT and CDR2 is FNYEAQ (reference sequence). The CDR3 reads CASSFSIGNEQFF. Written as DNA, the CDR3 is TGTGCCAGCAGCTTTAGTATCGGCAATGAGCAGTTCTTC.

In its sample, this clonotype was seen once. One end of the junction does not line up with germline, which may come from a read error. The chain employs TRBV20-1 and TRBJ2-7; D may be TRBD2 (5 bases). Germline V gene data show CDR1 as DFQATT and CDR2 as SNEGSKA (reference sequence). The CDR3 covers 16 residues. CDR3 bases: TGCTGTGCTCGACCTACTGAGGGATTTTTCTCCTACGAGCAGTACTTC. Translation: CCARPTEGFFSYEQYF.

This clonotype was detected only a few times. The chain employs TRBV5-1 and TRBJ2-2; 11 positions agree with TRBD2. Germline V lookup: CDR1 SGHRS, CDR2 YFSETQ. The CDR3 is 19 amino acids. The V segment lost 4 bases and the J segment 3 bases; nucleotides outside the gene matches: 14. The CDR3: CASSGRGLAALQDTGELFF. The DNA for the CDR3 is TGCGCCAGCAGCGGGAGGGGACTAGCGGCCCTCCAGGACACCGGGGAGCTGTTTTTT.

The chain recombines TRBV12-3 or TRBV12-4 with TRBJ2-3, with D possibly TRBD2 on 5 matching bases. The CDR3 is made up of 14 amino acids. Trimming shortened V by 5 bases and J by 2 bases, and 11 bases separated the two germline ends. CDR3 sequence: CASSDRGNTDTQYF. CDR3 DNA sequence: TGTGCCAGCAGTGACCGGGGAAACACAGATACGCAGTATTTT.

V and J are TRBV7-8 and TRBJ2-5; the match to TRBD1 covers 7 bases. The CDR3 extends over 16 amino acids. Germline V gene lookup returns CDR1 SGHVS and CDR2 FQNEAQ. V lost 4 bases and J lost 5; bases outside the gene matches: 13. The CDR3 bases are TGTGCCAGCAGCTCCCGGATAGACAGGGTCGGGGAGACCCAGTACTTC. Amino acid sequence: CASSSRIDRVGETQYF.

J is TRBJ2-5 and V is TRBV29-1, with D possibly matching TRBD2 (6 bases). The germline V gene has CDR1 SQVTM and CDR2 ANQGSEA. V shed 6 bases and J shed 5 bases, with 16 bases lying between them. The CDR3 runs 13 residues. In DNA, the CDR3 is TGCAGCGTCTGGTGGAGGGTGAAGGAGACCCAGTACTTC. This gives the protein CSVWWRVKETQYF.

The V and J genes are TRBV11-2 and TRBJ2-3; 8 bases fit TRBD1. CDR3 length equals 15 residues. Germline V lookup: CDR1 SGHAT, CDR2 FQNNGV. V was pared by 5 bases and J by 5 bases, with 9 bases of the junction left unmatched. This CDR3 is CASSTDRDSLDTQYF. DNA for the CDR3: TGTGCCAGCAGCACGGACAGGGACTCGCTAGATACGCAGTATTTT.

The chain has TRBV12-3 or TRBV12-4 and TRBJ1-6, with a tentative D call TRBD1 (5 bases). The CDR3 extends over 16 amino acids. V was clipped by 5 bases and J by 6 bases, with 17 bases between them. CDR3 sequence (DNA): TGTGCCAGCAGTGCCGGACGACAGACCCGTAATTCACCCCTCCACTTT. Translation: CASSAGRQTRNSPLHF.

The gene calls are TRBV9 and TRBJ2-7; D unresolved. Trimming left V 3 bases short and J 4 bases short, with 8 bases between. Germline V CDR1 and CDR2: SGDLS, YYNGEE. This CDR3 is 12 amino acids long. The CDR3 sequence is CASSATGYEQYF. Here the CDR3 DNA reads TGTGCCAGCAGCGCGACCGGGTACGAGCAGTACTTC.

The CDR3 nucleotides read TGTGCCAGCAGCGTCGACAGGGGTAATGATGATACGCAGTATTTT. Translating gives CASSVDRGNDDTQYF. This sequence joins TRBV5-6 and TRBJ2-3, with 8 bases lining up with TRBD1. The ends lost 4 bases at V and 6 bases at J; junction bases unmatched: 10. CDR3 length: 15 residues. Germline CDR1 reads SGHDT; CDR2 reads YYEEEE. Using reference TRBV5-6 and TRBJ2-3 for the parts outside the CDR3, the full variable domain is DAGVTQSPTHLIKTRGQQVTLRCSPKSGHDTVSWYQQALGQGPQFIFQYYEEEERQRGNFPDRFSGHQFPNYSSELNVNALLLGDSALYLCASSVDRGNDDTQYFGPGTRLTVL.

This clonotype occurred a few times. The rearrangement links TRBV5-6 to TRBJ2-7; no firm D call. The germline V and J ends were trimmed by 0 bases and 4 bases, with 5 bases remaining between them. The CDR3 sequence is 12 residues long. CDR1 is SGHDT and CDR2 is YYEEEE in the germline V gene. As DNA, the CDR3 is TGTGCCAGCAGCTTGGGTAGGTACGAGCAGTACTTC. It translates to CASSLGRYEQYF.

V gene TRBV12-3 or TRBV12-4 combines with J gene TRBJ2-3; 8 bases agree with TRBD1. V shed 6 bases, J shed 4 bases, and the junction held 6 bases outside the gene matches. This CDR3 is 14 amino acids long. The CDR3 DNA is TGTGCCAGCAGCCTGGACAGGGAGTCAGATACGCAGTATTTT. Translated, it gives CASSLDRESDTQYF.

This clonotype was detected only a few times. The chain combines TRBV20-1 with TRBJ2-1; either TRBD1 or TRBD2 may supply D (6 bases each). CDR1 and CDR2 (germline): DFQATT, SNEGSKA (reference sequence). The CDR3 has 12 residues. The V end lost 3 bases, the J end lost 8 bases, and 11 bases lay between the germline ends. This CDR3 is CSASGGLHEQFF. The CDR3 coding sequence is TGCAGTGCTAGCGGGGGCCTTCATGAGCAGTTCTTC.

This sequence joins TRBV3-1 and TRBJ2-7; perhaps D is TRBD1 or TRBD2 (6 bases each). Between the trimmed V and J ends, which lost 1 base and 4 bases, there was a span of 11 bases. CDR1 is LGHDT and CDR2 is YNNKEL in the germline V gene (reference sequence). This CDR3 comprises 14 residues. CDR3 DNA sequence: TGTGCCAGCAGCCAAGTCCGGGGGCCATACGAGCAGTACTTC. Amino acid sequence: CASSQVRGPYEQYF.

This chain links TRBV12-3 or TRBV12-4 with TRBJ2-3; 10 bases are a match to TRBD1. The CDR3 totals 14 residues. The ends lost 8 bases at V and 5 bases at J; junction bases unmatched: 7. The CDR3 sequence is CASLRDRGVDTQYF. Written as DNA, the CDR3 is TGTGCCAGCCTGAGGGACAGGGGAGTAGATACGCAGTATTTT.

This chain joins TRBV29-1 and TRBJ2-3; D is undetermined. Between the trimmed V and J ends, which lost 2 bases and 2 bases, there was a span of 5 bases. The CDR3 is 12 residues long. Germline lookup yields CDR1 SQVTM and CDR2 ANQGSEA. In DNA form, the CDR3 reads TGCAGCGTTGAACAGGCCACAGATACGCAGTATTTT. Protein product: CSVEQATDTQYF.

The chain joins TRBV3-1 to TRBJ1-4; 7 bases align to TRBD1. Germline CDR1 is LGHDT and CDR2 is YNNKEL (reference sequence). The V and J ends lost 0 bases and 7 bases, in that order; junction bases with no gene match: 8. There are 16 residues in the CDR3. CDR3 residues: CASSQDKGQTFEKLFF. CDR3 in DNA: TGTGCCAGCAGCCAAGATAAGGGACAGACATTTGAAAAACTGTTTTTT.

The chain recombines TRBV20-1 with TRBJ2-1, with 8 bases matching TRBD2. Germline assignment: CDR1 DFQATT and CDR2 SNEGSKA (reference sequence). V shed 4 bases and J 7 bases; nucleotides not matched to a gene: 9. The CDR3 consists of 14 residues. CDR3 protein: CSATDLRGANEQFF. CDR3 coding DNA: TGCAGTGCTACGGATTTGCGGGGGGCTAATGAGCAGTTCTTC.

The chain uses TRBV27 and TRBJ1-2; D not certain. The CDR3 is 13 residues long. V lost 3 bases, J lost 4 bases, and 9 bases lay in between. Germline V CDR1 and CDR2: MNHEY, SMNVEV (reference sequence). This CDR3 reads CASSFPGFYGYTF. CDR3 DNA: TGTGCCAGCAGTTTCCCCGGATTCTATGGCTACACCTTC.

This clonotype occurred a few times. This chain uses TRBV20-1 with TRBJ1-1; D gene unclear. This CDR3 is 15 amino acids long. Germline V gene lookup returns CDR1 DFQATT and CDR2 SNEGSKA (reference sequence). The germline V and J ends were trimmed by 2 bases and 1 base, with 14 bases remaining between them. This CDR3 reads CSARLPGPPNTEAFF. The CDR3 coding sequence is TGCAGTGCTAGACTACCTGGACCTCCGAACACTGAAGCTTTCTTT.

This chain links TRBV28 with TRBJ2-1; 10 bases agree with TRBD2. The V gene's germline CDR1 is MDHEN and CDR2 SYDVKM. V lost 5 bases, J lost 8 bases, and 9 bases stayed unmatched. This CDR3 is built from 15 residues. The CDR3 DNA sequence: TGTGCCAGCAGTCCGAGCGGGGGGGTATTCTATGAGCAGTTCTTC. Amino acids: CASSPSGGVFYEQFF.